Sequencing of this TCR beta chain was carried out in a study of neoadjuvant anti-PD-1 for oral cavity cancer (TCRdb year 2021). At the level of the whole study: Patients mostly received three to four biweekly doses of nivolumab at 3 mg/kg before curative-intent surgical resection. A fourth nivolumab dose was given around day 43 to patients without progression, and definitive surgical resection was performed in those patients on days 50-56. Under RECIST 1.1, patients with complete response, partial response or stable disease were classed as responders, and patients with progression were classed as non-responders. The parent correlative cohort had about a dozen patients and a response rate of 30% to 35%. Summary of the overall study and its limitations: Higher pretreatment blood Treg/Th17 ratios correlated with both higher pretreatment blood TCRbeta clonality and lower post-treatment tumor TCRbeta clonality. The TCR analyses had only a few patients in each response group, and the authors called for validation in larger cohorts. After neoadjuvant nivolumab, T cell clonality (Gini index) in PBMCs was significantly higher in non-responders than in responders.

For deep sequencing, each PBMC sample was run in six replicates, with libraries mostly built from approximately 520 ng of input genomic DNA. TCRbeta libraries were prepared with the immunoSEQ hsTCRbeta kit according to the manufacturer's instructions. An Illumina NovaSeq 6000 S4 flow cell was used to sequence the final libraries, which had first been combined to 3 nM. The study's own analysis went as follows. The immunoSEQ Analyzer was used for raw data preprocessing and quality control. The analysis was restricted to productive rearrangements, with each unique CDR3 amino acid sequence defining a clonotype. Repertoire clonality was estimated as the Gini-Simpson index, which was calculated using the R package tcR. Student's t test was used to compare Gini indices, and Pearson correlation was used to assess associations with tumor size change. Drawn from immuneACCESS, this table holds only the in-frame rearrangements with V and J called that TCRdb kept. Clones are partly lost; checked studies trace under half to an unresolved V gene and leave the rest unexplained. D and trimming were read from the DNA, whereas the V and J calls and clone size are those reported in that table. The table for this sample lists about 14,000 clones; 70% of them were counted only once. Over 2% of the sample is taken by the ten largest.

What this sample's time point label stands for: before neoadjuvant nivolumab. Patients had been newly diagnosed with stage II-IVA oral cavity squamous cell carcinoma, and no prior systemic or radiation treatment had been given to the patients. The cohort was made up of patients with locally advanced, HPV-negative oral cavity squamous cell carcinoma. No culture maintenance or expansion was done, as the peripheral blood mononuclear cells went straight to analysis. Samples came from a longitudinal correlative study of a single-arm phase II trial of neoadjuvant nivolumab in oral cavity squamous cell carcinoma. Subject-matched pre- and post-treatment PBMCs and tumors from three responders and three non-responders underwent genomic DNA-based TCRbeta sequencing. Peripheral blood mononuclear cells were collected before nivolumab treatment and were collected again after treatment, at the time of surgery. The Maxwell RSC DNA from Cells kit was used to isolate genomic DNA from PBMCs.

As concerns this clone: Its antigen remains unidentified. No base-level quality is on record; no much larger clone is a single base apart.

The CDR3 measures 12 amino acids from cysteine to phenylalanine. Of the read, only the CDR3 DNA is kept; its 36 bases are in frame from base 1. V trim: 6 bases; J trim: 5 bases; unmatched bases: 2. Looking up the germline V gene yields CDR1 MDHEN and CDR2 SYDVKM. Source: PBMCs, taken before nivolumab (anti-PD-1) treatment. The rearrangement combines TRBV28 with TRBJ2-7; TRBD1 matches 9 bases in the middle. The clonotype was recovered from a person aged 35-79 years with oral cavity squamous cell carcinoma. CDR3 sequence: CASRGQGHEQYF. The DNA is TGTGCCAGCAGGGGACAGGGACACGAGCAGTACTTC.